Detailed here is one T cell receptor beta chain. Its antigen has not been determined. Base qualities are not recorded, but no much larger clone differs from it by a single base. The sample belongs to a study of T cell responses to AZD1222 COVID-19 vaccine (TCRdb year 2021). The study in broad terms: A total of about 230 trial participants underwent TCR sequencing, of whom some 210 received two doses of AZD1222 and about 26 received two doses of the MenACWY control vaccine. Trial participants were enrolled into age subgroups of 18-55, 56-69 and 70-plus years, which contained approximately 150, 30 and 60 TCR-sequenced participants, respectively. Here is what the overall study found, with its caveats: Participants were mostly white British, with more females than males. The authors suggested clonal diversity may have been underestimated. The 56-69-year group was small, and its depth increase did not reach significance, likely because of low power. A significant rise in spike-specific TCR breadth and depth was observed after two AZD1222 doses relative to day 0 and relative to MenACWY recipients. Reportedly, almost half of the unique spike-specific TCRs recognized epitopes lying outside the regions that are mutated in the B.1.351 and B.1.1.7 variants. The whole spike protein was spanned by vaccine-associated CD4 TCRs, and dominant responses were seen in regions 160-218 and 743-854. Because no day 14 peak-response samples were available, repertoires were characterized only after the peak T cell response. Conclusions about previously exposed vaccinees are limited because only a handful of AZD1222 recipients were SARS-CoV-2 seropositive at baseline.

Sample time point, as interpreted from the label and publication: about 28 days (+/-7) after the second vaccine dose. Because spike-specific TCR depth and breadth did not differ between the two schedules, AZD1222 recipients who got a second dose at roughly 4 weeks were pooled with those who got a second dose at roughly 12 weeks. Samples from vaccinated people were obtained from the UK trials COV001 and COV002, which included a single-blind randomized controlled phase 2/3 trial of AZD1222 (ChAdOx1 nCoV-19) in healthy adults. For TCRbeta chain sequencing, PBMC samples from trial participants were taken at day 0 and at day 28 after the second dose. V loses 6 bases, J loses 5 bases, and the germline ends lie 7 bases apart. The CDR3 runs 11 residues from the cysteine to the phenylalanine. Just the 33-base CDR3 DNA is kept, in frame starting at base 1. The CDR1 and CDR2 encoded by the germline V gene are MNHEY and SVGAGI.

The CDR3 regions of human TCRbeta chains were analyzed by immunosequencing. The authors' pipeline ran thus. TCRs in the repertoires were matched against a reference library of SARS-CoV-2-specific TCRs that had been generated with the MIRA antigen-specificity platform. Breadth was defined as the fraction of unique TCRs that were SARS-CoV-2-associated, and depth was defined as the fraction of total T cells that were SARS-CoV-2-associated. Using the MIRA data, each spike-specific TCR was assigned both to the spike region to which the TCR was reactive and to a CD4 or CD8 class. Log10-transformed breadth and depth values were compared by one-way ANOVA with Sidak's multiple comparisons tests. The table comes from immuneACCESS by way of TCRdb, which keeps in-frame sequences with V and J called. Part of the clones is missing from these tables; in studies checked, under half for an unresolved V gene and the rest for unknown reasons. V and J calls and clone size follow that table, whereas D and trimming were derived from the DNA. The table for this sample lists 130,000 to 150,000 clones; approximately 89% of them were counted only once. Of the sample, roughly 1.7% is held by the ten largest clones.

This specimen was peripheral blood, taken 28 days after the second AZD1222 dose. This chain is built from TRBV6-5 and TRBJ1-2; no D segment can be confidently identified. The TCR sequence derives from an adult who received the AZD1222 COVID-19 vaccine. The DNA sequence is given as TGTGCCAGCAGATATAATTATGGCTACACCTTC. Translated, this gives CASRYNYGYTF.